This TCR beta chain was identified during a study of low-dose radiotherapy and immunotherapy resistance in tumors. TRAV- and TRBV-specific primers primed first-strand cDNA, covering alpha and beta chains. Both a constant-region primer and a V-primer adapter served to amplify TCRs across roughly 20 PCR cycles. Each CDR3 protein is one row after TCRdb ran MiXCR on the reads. The data hold under 11,000 distinct CDR3 sequences, with 65% observed a single time. Per germline, CDR1 SGHKS and CDR2 YYEKEE (reference sequence). The CDR3 consists of 16 residues. The J segment lost 0 bases and the V segment lost 4 bases, leaving 5 bases of the junction unmatched. This clonotype was picked up a small number of times.

The TCR was taken from a human donor with advanced metastatic prostate, ovarian, gallbladder or colorectal cancer (not recorded which). This table probably holds off-target reads from a library built for another chain. The V call is TRBV5-5, the J call TRBJ1-5; 9 nucleotides align to TRBD1. The CDR3 loop reads CASSPGQGYSNQPQHF. CDR3 sequence (DNA): TGTGCCAGCAGCCCGGGACAGGGCTATAGCAATCAGCCCCAGCATTTT.